One sample yielded the 17 T cell receptor beta chains listed below, sequenced in a study of type 1 regulatory T cells. MiXCR, run by TCRdb on the reads, gives a single entry per CDR3 protein. In the table there are around 64,000 distinct CDR3 sequences, around 20% of which are singletons. General study findings and limits: Type 1 regulatory T cells had a more restricted TCR repertoire than non-type 1 regulatory T cells.

For these receptors, no antigen is known. Sequenced sample: cultured type 1 regulatory T (Tr1) cells, either the whole culture or a sorted fraction (not recorded which). These receptors all stem from a human donor in good health.

This clonotype was observed a few times. The chain has TRBV20-1 and TRBJ2-1; tentative D call: TRBD2 (5 bases). CDR1 is DFQATT and CDR2 is SNEGSKA in the germline V gene (reference sequence). The CDR3 loop spans 14 amino acids. Deletions cut 1 base from V and 4 bases from J, with 11 bases between. The CDR3, as DNA: TGCAGTGCTAGAGGGGAGCGGATATACAATGAGCAGTTCTTC. Its translation is CSARGERIYNEQFF.

This clonotype was seen a handful of times. The chain uses TRBV29-1 and TRBJ2-5; D unresolved. The V end was cut by 4 bases, the J end by 5 bases, with 8 bases between. The CDR3 sequence is 11 residues long. Germline V lookup: CDR1 SQVTM, CDR2 ANQGSEA. The CDR3 bases are TGCAGCGTTGGCAGAAGGGAGACCCAGTACTTC. Translation gives CSVGRRETQYF.

The V gene is TRBV2, the J gene TRBJ2-1; D not resolved. The CDR3 extends over 14 amino acids. The germline gives CDR1 SNHLY, CDR2 FYNNEI. Trimming removed 4 bases from V and 0 bases from J, with 7 bases in between. As DNA, the CDR3 is TGTGCCAGCAGTGTAAGGGACTCCTACAATGAGCAGTTCTTC. Its protein product is CASSVRDSYNEQFF.

This rearrangement joins TRBV9 to TRBJ2-2, with D uncertain. The V end was cut by 2 bases, the J end by 8 bases, with 7 bases between. The CDR3 spans 12 residues. CDR1 is SGDLS, CDR2 YYNGEE, per germline. CDR3 sequence: CASSVVKGELFF. CDR3 nucleotides: TGTGCCAGCAGCGTCGTAAAAGGGGAGCTGTTTTTT.

The CDR3: CASSAGLNNEQFF. The CDR3 DNA follows: TGTGCCAGCAGCGCGGGATTGAACAATGAGCAGTTCTTC. The genes are TRBV7-8 and TRBJ2-1; TRBD2 is a possible D gene (6 bases). Trimming removed 5 bases from V and 5 bases from J, with 10 bases in between. This CDR3 is 13 amino acids long. Germline CDR1 and CDR2: SGHVS and FQNEAQ.

This clonotype counts as medium-sized. The chain carries TRBV20-1 and TRBJ2-1; TRBD2 might be the D (6 bases). Germline V gene data show CDR1 as DFQATT and CDR2 as SNEGSKA (reference sequence). This CDR3 is 14 amino acids long. Trimming pared 0 bases from V and 7 bases from J, leaving 13 bases between. The CDR3 loop reads CSARDGLARNEQFF. The DNA for the CDR3 is TGCAGTGCTAGAGATGGGCTAGCGAGGAATGAGCAGTTCTTC.

This chain joins TRBV6-6 and TRBJ2-3; 9 bases line up with TRBD2. The trim removed 3 bases at V and 6 bases at J, leaving 7 bases unmatched. Germline V gene sequence: CDR1 MNHNY, CDR2 SVGAGI (reference sequence). CDR3 length: 15 amino acids. Here the CDR3 DNA reads TGTGCCAGCAGTTATAGAAGTAGCGGGAGCGATACGCAGTATTTT. Protein: CASSYRSSGSDTQYF.

This clonotype has just a few counts. The rearrangement uses TRBV2 and TRBJ2-7, with TRBD2 matching 10 bases. The CDR3 runs 14 residues. Germline lookup yields CDR1 SNHLY and CDR2 FYNNEI. The V and J ends lost 6 bases and 2 bases, in that order; junction bases with no gene match: 4. CDR3 sequence reads: CASRGTSEAYEQYF. The DNA of the CDR3 is TGTGCCAGCAGAGGGACTAGCGAAGCCTACGAGCAGTACTTC. The entire variable domain, with the rest obtained from reference TRBV2 and TRBJ2-7, is as follows: EPEVTQTPSHQVTQMGQEVILRCVPISNHLYFYWYRQILGQKVEFLVSFYNNEISEKSEIFDDQFSVERPDGSNFTLKIRSTKLEDSAMYFCASRGTSEAYEQYFGPGTRLTVT.

V is TRBV7-9 and J is TRBJ2-7; perhaps D is TRBD1 or TRBD2 (5 bases each). This CDR3 is 14 amino acids long. V gave up 3 bases and J gave up 0 bases, with 9 bases separating them. The V gene's germline CDR1 is SEHNR and CDR2 FQNEAQ (reference sequence). CDR3 sequence: CASSFRDPSYEQYF. The CDR3 DNA reads TGTGCCAGCAGCTTCCGGGACCCCTCCTACGAGCAGTACTTC.

This clonotype has only a few counts. J is TRBJ1-2 and V is TRBV5-1; D may be TRBD1 (6 bases). The CDR3 covers 14 residues. V gave up 6 bases and J gave up 7 bases, with 19 bases separating them. In germline, CDR1 is SGHRS, CDR2 YFSETQ. The CDR3 DNA reads as TGCGCCAGCACCCCGGACAGTGGCTACTTTGGCTACACCTTC. Its protein is CASTPDSGYFGYTF.

J is TRBJ2-3 and V is TRBV20-1; a possible D gene is TRBD2 (5 bases). CDR3 size: 13 residues. V gave up 6 bases and J gave up 4 bases, with 14 bases separating them. Germline loops: CDR1 DFQATT, CDR2 SNEGSKA (reference sequence). CDR3 in amino acids: CSAGMGAPDTQYF. The CDR3 nucleotides are TGCAGTGCCGGGATGGGAGCGCCAGATACGCAGTATTTT.

This chain uses TRBV18 with TRBJ2-6; 10 bases match TRBD1. The CDR3 runs to 17 residues. Germline V gives CDR1 KGHSH, CDR2 LQKENI. J was trimmed by 1 base and V by 8 bases; bases with no gene match: 8. CDR3 in DNA: TGTGCCAGCCTACCCGGGACAGGGGCTTCTGGGGCCAACGTCCTGACTTTC. Translating gives CASLPGTGASGANVLTF.

The rearrangement uses TRBV6-2 or TRBV6-3 and TRBJ2-1, with D hard to call. Germline-derived CDR1 and CDR2 are MNHEY and SVGEGT. The CDR3 has 11 residues. V was shortened by 0 bases and J by 9 bases, with 3 bases between the two germline ends. As DNA, the CDR3 is TGTGCCAGCAGTTACTCGCGTGAGCAGTTCTTC. Amino acid sequence: CASSYSREQFF.

This clonotype showed up just a few times. The genes are TRBV29-1 and TRBJ2-5, with a weak D call TRBD2 (6 bases). V dropped 7 bases and J dropped 9 bases, with 12 bases sitting between them. The CDR3 has 10 residues. Germline-derived CDR1 and CDR2 are SQVTM and ANQGSEA. The CDR3: CSGRGGSQYF. The CDR3 DNA reads as TGCAGCGGACGTGGGGGGTCCCAGTACTTC.

This sequence joins TRBV7-2 and TRBJ2-2, with D maybe TRBD2 (6 bases). The CDR3 is 15 amino acids. Germline loops: CDR1 SGHTA, CDR2 FQGNSA. The germline V and J ends were trimmed by 5 bases and 4 bases, with 14 bases remaining between them. Here the CDR3 reads CASSLVGGLTGELFF. CDR3 DNA: TGTGCCAGCAGCCTGGTGGGGGGACTCACCGGGGAGCTGTTTTTT.

This clonotype occurred a few times. The chain employs TRBV20-1 and TRBJ2-7; TRBD2 might be the D (5 bases). V was shortened by 3 bases and J by 5 bases, with 20 bases between the two germline ends. The CDR3 spans 15 residues. The germline CDR1 and CDR2 sequences are DFQATT and SNEGSKA (reference sequence). CDR3 DNA sequence: TGCAGTGCTAGCCGCCCCCTGGCGGGTTCCAACGAGCAGTACTTC. Encoded protein: CSASRPLAGSNEQYF.

The V and J genes are TRBV10-3 and TRBJ1-4; 7 bases align to TRBD1. After removal of 11 bases from V and 3 bases from J, the junction contained 6 bases not matched to a gene. This CDR3 region has 13 residues. Per the germline V gene, CDR1 is ENHRY and CDR2 is SYGVKD. The CDR3 DNA follows: TGTGCCGTCGGGACAGTCGCTAATGAAAAACTGTTTTTT. Amino acid sequence: CAVGTVANEKLFF.